One and the same sample provided the 14 T cell receptor beta chains below, sequenced in a study of low-dose radiotherapy and immunotherapy resistance in tumors. The sample's time point: before trial treatment. cDNA synthesis used a TRAV/TRBV-specific primer set for both chains. TCR amplification involved 20 PCR cycles with a constant-region primer and V-primer adapter. TCRdb re-analysed the reads in MiXCR, keeping a single row per CDR3 protein. The sample records some 60,000 distinct CDR3 sequences, 26% being singletons. The sequenced sample was PBMCs, obtained before treatment. Receptors were obtained from a male donor with rectosigmoid adenocarcinoma.

This clonotype came up many times. This chain connects TRBV11-2 to TRBJ1-1; 10 bases are a match to TRBD1. The CDR3 runs to 18 residues. CDR1 is SGHAT, CDR2 FQNNGV, per germline. The trim removed 1 base at V and 5 bases at J, leaving 13 bases unmatched. The CDR3 DNA reads TGTGCCAGCAGCTTAGGCTCTGGTCGGGACAGGGGATGGACTGAAGCTTTCTTT. This codes for CASSLGSGRDRGWTEAFF.

Ten or more counts support this clonotype. The V gene is TRBV15, the J gene TRBJ2-1; 7 bases line up with TRBD2. CDR1 is LNHNV, CDR2 YYDKDF, per germline (reference sequence). The CDR3 consists of 12 residues. After removal of 0 bases from V and 13 bases from J, the junction contained 3 bases not matched to a gene. CDR3 nucleotide sequence: TGTGCCACCAGCAGAGACAGCGGGGATCAGTTCTTC. It codes for CATSRDSGDQFF.

The chain joins TRBV27 to TRBJ1-1; D uncertain. Germline CDR1 reads MNHEY; CDR2 reads SMNVEV (reference sequence). V lost 6 bases, J lost 4 bases, and 12 bases lay in between. This CDR3 contains 13 residues. The CDR3 is CASSRGRGTEAFF. The CDR3 DNA reads as TGTGCCAGCAGCCGAGGGCGGGGCACTGAAGCTTTCTTT.

The chain links TRBV20-1 to TRBJ2-1, with D possibly TRBD2 on 5 matching bases. The CDR3 is made up of 14 amino acids. Germline CDR1 is DFQATT and CDR2 is SNEGSKA (reference sequence). Deletions cut 4 bases from V and 0 bases from J, with 10 bases between. The CDR3 is CSATEGSSYNEQFF. In DNA, the CDR3 is TGCAGTGCTACCGAGGGAAGCTCCTACAATGAGCAGTTCTTC.

This clonotype was observed many times. This sequence joins TRBV28 and TRBJ2-3; 7 bases map to TRBD1. V was clipped by 8 bases and J by 5 bases; unmatched bases: 10. This CDR3 spans 14 amino acids. Germline V gene lookup returns CDR1 MDHEN and CDR2 SYDVKM. The CDR3 nucleotides are TGTGCCAGCGGGGACAGAAATGTCGGAGATACGCAGTATTTT. As protein: CASGDRNVGDTQYF.

This clonotype was detected many times. The chain recombines TRBV3-1 with TRBJ2-1, with TRBD2 matching over 10 bases. V was pared by 0 bases and J by 9 bases, with 32 bases of the junction left unmatched. There are 24 residues in the CDR3. Germline values: CDR1 LGHDT, CDR2 YNNKEL (reference sequence). The CDR3 DNA sequence: TGTGCCAGCAGCCAAGAGCGTTCTATATTGGGACTAGCGAACCCCGGACTAAAAACGGGTGAGCAGTTCTTC. It encodes CASSQERSILGLANPGLKTGEQFF.

This clonotype appeared a single time. This probably arose from a read error, given a far larger clone one base away. V usage is TRBV4-1 and J usage is TRBJ2-3; weak D call: TRBD1 (5 bases). The CDR3 length is 16 residues. Germline-derived CDR1 and CDR2 are MGHRA and YSYEKL. The V end lost 1 base, the J end lost 5 bases, and 16 bases lay between the germline ends. The DNA of the CDR3 is TGCGCCAGCAGCCAAGGGGTAAACAAGGGGATAGATACGCAGTATTTT. Translated, it gives CASSQGVNKGIDTQYF.

This clonotype was picked up many times. Here the CDR3 reads CASSPGTGLGNTIYF. CDR3 sequence (DNA): TGCGCCAGCAGCCCCGGGACAGGGCTTGGAAACACCATATATTTT. The gene calls are TRBV4-3 and TRBJ1-3; TRBD1 aligns across 9 bases. The CDR3 totals 15 residues. V gave up 4 bases and J gave up 3 bases; unmatched junction bases: 4. Germline V lookup: CDR1 LGHNA, CDR2 YSLEER.

With respect to this clonotype: This likely traces to a read error, being one base from a far larger clone. The chain uses TRBV6-1 and TRBJ2-1; possible D gene TRBD1, 7 bases. This CDR3 comprises 16 residues. Per the germline V gene, CDR1 is MNHNS and CDR2 is SASEGT. V was cut by 2 bases and J by 13 bases, with 24 bases left in between. The CDR3 protein is CASSEIPGQFGGTQFF. CDR3 bases: TGTGCCAGCAGTGAAATCCCGGGACAGTTTGGAGGGACCCAGTTCTTC.

This clonotype was seen repeatedly, ten times or more. The gene calls are TRBV28 and TRBJ1-3; D is uncertain. The ends were cut back, 4 bases at V and 0 bases at J, with 13 bases in the middle. The CDR3 is 16 amino acids. Germline CDR1 and CDR2: MDHEN and SYDVKM. For the CDR3, the DNA is TGTGCCAGCAGTTCCGCCGGGGTATCCTCTGGAAACACCATATATTTT. This translates into CASSSAGVSSGNTIYF.

Comments on this clonotype: A read error likely explains this, since a far larger clone differs by one base. This chain joins TRBV28 and TRBJ2-3, with D hard to call. The CDR3 length is 13 residues. From germline, CDR1 is MDHEN and CDR2 SYDVKM. The CDR3 DNA sequence: TGTGTCACATCCTCTCCGGGCACAGATACGCAGTATTTT. Residues: CVTSSPGTDTQYF.

This clonotype was seen repeatedly, ten times or more. This sequence joins TRBV5-1 and TRBJ1-2; 7 nucleotides align to TRBD1. The CDR3 covers 15 residues. In germline, CDR1 is SGHRS, CDR2 YFSETQ. J was trimmed by 4 bases and V by 1 base; bases with no gene match: 7. The DNA for the CDR3 is TGCGCCAGCAGCTTGAGGACAGGACTCGGCTATGGCTACACCTTC. Protein sequence: CASSLRTGLGYGYTF.

As to this clonotype: A single base is all that separates this from a far larger clone, so a read error is likely. This sequence joins TRBV12-3 or TRBV12-4 and TRBJ2-1; D call uncertain. The CDR3 is 12 amino acids. The V gene lost 4 bases and the J gene lost 10 bases, with 11 bases spanning the gap. The CDR3 DNA reads TGTGCCAGCAGTTATTCCACCTACGAGCAGTTCTTC. It is translated as CASSYSTYEQFF.

This clonotype was observed many times. The chain combines TRBV7-3 with TRBJ1-4; D unclear. Germline CDR1 is SGHTA and CDR2 is FQGTGA. With 5 bases removed from V and 2 bases from J, the gap between germline ends came to 12 bases. The CDR3 runs to 15 residues. CDR3 DNA: TGTGCCAGCAGCCCCGAACCCACTACTAATGAAAAACTGTTTTTT. This encodes CASSPEPTTNEKLFF.